The 4 T cell receptor beta chains below come from one sample, sequenced in a study of T cells after yellow fever vaccination. MiXCR was run by TCRdb on the 5' RACE reads, yielding one entry per CDR3 protein. The sample contains some 110,000 distinct CDR3 sequences, 8% to 9.5% of which appear only once. The starting material was CD8+ T cells sorted from PBMCs, obtained 45 days after the yellow fever booster vaccination. The receptors were gathered from a man aged 25-40 years who received the YFV17D yellow fever vaccine.

This clonotype was counted between two and nine times. J is TRBJ2-7 and V is TRBV6-2 or TRBV6-3; no definite D call. The CDR3 is made up of 14 amino acids. Deletions cut 6 bases from V and 4 bases from J, with 16 bases between. Germline-derived CDR1 and CDR2 are MNHEY and SVGEGT. The CDR3 coding sequence is TGTGCCAGCAGCTTTGGACCCTCGCAATACGAGCAGTACTTC. Translating it yields CASSFGPSQYEQYF.

The rearrangement uses TRBV30 and TRBJ2-7, with D perhaps matching TRBD2 (5 bases). V lost 4 bases, J lost 7 bases, and 11 bases lay in between. This CDR3 comprises 11 residues. CDR1 and CDR2 from the germline V gene are GTSNPN and SVGIG (reference sequence). The CDR3 loop is CAWTSSGEQYF. The DNA for the CDR3 is TGTGCCTGGACCTCATCGGGGGAGCAGTACTTC.

The V gene is TRBV5-1, the J gene TRBJ1-6; TRBD1 might be the D (5 bases). The V end lost 6 bases, the J end lost 0 bases, and 10 bases lay between the germline ends. CDR3 length: 15 amino acids. The germline V gene encodes CDR1 SGHRS and CDR2 YFSETQ. The CDR3, as DNA: TGCGCCAGCATCTGGGGGAGCTCCTATAATTCACCCCTCCACTTT. Its translation: CASIWGSSYNSPLHF.

The rearrangement links TRBV20-1 to TRBJ2-7, with D possibly TRBD1 on 5 matching bases. With 6 bases removed from V and 0 bases from J, the gap between germline ends came to 24 bases. From germline, CDR1 is DFQATT and CDR2 SNEGSKA (reference sequence). CDR3 length: 17 residues. CDR3 nucleotide sequence: TGCAGTGCCCTCGGTGGGCAGGGCCCTTCATACTCCTACGAGCAGTACTTC. Translating gives CSALGGQGPSYSYEQYF.